Included here is one TCR beta chain sequence, with context. The sample originates from a study of blood T cell repertoires in COVID-19. Only in-frame clones appear in the TCRdb table, and some are missing; sequencing was by immunoSEQ multiplex PCR. The sample includes approximately 180,000 clones, 90% of them seen just once. V lost 5 bases and J lost 4, with 17 bases in between. Germline V gene lookup returns CDR1 SGHAT and CDR2 FQNNGV. This CDR3 region has 15 residues. This sequence originates from a man aged 45-65 years with acute or convalescent COVID-19. Sequencing was performed on peripheral blood. The J gene is TRBJ1-2, the V gene TRBV11-2, with D unclear. This CDR3 reads CASSRKPNQAYGYTF. The DNA of the CDR3 is TGTGCCAGCAGCCGCAAACCCAATCAAGCCTATGGCTACACCTTC.